This TCR beta chain was observed in a study of CD8 T cells in Susac syndrome. The CDR3 adds up to 17 amino acids, both ends counted. Study-wide results and limits: In Susac syndrome, the CD4+ T cell repertoires did not show clonal expansion.

TEMRA cells were enriched by FACS, while CD8+ and CD4+ T cells were obtained through a negative isolation that was performed magnetically. On this clonotype: The antigen remains unidentified. The DNA is omitted, as the CDR3 cannot be located on it reliably, and the CDR3 follows TCRdb's listing.

A quantity of roughly 0.5 to 1 ug RNA underwent reverse transcription using random hexamers. TCRdb re-analysed the immunoSEQ multiplex PCR reads in MiXCR, keeping a single row per CDR3 protein. The data hold over 130,000 distinct CDR3 sequences, with 95% observed a single time. The gene calls are TRBV21-1 and TRBJ1-4; the DNA was not used to check the table's D call, TRBD1. TRBV21-1 is shown as a pseudogene. Material for sequencing was CD4+ T cells from PBMCs. The clonotype comes from a human donor with Susac syndrome. The CDR3 is CASWVGGGAGTNEKLFF.